The subject of this entry is one TCR beta chain. Antigen specificity is unknown. Method: immunoSEQ multiplex PCR; TCRdb's copy keeps in-frame clones and lacks some. The sample lists 150,000 to 200,000 clones; around nine tenths were seen once. The data are from a study of T cell responses to AZD1222 COVID-19 vaccine. Whole-study results and caveats: Spike was spanned by vaccine-associated CD4 TCRs, which were dominant at 160-218 and 743-854. Reports say nearly half of spike-specific TCRs go after unmutated variant regions.

The CDR3 totals 17 residues. The chain links TRBV21-1 to TRBJ2-2. TRBV21-1 is a pseudogene. This receptor was obtained from an adult in good health. The starting material was peripheral blood, obtained on day 0 of AZD1222 vaccination. The DNA for the CDR3 is TGTGCCAGCAGGTCTTTTGAGGGGCAAATGAACACCGGGGAGCTGTTTTTT. Translated: CASRSFEGQMNTGELFF.